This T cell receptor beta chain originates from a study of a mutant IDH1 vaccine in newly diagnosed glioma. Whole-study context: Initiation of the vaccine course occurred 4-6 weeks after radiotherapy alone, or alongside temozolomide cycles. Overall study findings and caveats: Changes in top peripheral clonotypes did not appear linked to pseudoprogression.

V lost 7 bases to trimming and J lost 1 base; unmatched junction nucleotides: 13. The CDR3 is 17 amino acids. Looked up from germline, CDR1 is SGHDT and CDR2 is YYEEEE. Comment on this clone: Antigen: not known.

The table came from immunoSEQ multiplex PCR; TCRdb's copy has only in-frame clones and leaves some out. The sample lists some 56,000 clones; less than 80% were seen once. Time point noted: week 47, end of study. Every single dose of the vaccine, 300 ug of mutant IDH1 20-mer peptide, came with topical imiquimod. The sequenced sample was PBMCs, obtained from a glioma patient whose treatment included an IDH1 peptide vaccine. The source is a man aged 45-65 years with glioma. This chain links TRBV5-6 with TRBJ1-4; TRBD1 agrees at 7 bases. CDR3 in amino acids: CASAPRDRVGTNEKLFF. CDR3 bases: TGTGCCAGCGCCCCCCGGGACAGAGTTGGAACTAATGAAAAACTGTTTTTT.